One sample yielded the 9 T cell receptor beta chains listed below, sequenced in a study of CD8+ T cells in alopecia areata. RNA extraction and reverse transcription yielded cDNA as sequencing template. Clones were read by immunoSEQ multiplex PCR, and TCRdb kept only the in-frame ones, dropping some. The sample yields about 69,000 clones, approximately 61% seen once. The material sequenced was CD8+ T cells sorted from blood, taken at week 0. The receptor source for this set is a human donor with alopecia areata.

The chain couples TRBV13 to TRBJ1-2; D is ambiguous. The CDR3 totals 15 residues. CDR1 is PRHDT and CDR2 is FYEKMQ in the germline V gene (reference sequence). V lost 3 bases to trimming and J lost 4 bases, with 15 bases between them. The CDR3 coding sequence is TGTGCCAGCAGCTTGGCCTCGGGGAGCGCCTATGGCTACACCTTC. Its translation is CASSLASGSAYGYTF.

The chain employs TRBV19 and TRBJ2-7; TRBD2 might be the D (5 bases). CDR1 and CDR2 (germline): LNHDA, SQIVND (reference sequence). The V gene lost 5 bases and the J gene lost 3 bases, with 20 bases spanning the gap. This CDR3 comprises 16 residues. The CDR3 spells CASSPRWRQKDYEQYF. DNA for the CDR3: TGTGCCAGTAGTCCCCGCTGGAGGCAAAAAGACTACGAGCAGTACTTC. The full variable domain, completed using reference TRBV19 and TRBJ2-7, is DGGITQSPKYLFRKEGQNVTLSCEQNLNHDAMYWYRQDPGQGLRLIYYSQIVNDFQKGDIAEGYSVSREKKESFPLTVTSAQKNPTAFYLCASSPRWRQKDYEQYFGPGTRLTVT.

The chain combines TRBV9 with TRBJ2-2; no reliable D call. CDR1 and CDR2 (germline): SGDLS, YYNGEE. CDR3 length: 15 residues. Between the trimmed V and J ends, which lost 3 bases and 8 bases, there was a span of 17 bases. The CDR3 DNA reads TGTGCCAGCAGCGCCGACCTTGGGGTTTCGGGGGAGCTGTTTTTT. This sequence encodes CASSADLGVSGELFF.

The chain is built from TRBV30 and TRBJ2-7; tentative D call: TRBD2 (6 bases). V was clipped by 5 bases and J by 2 bases, with 13 bases between them. CDR3 length: 13 amino acids. CDR1 is GTSNPN and CDR2 is SVGIG in the germline V gene (reference sequence). CDR3 sequence reads: CAWGGGITYEQYF. The CDR3 DNA reads as TGTGCCTGGGGCGGAGGGATCACCTACGAGCAGTACTTC.

The chain links TRBV30 to TRBJ1-1; D remains ambiguous. The germline V gene encodes CDR1 GTSNPN and CDR2 SVGIG (reference sequence). The germline V and J ends were trimmed by 4 bases and 1 base, with 13 bases remaining between them. The CDR3 covers 14 residues. CDR3 DNA: TGTGCCTGGAATCAGGTAAAATCGAACACTGAAGCTTTCTTT. It is translated as CAWNQVKSNTEAFF.

This sequence joins TRBV9 and TRBJ2-1; 12 positions agree with TRBD2. J was trimmed by 4 bases and V by 0 bases; bases with no gene match: 2. CDR1 SGDLS and CDR2 YYNGEE come from the germline V gene. The CDR3 extends over 16 amino acids. The CDR3 DNA follows: TGTGCCAGCAGCGTAGAAGGACTAGCGGGATACAATGAGCAGTTCTTC. Translating it yields CASSVEGLAGYNEQFF.

V and J are TRBV9 and TRBJ2-1; the match to TRBD1 covers 12 bases. Per germline, CDR1 SGDLS and CDR2 YYNGEE. The J segment lost 10 bases and the V segment lost 4 bases, leaving 12 bases of the junction unmatched. The CDR3 is made up of 16 amino acids. The DNA of the CDR3 is TGTGCCAGCAGCCCCCAGGGACAGGGGGCGCGCATCGAGCAGTTCTTC. Protein product: CASSPQGQGARIEQFF. The full variable domain, rest sourced from reference TRBV9 and TRBJ2-1, is DSGVTQTPKHLITATGQRVTLRCSPRSGDLSVYWYQQSLDQGLQFLIQYYNGEERAKGNILERFSAQQFPDLHSELNLSSLELGDSALYFCASSPQGQGARIEQFFGPGTRLTVL.

The gene calls are TRBV7-9 and TRBJ2-7; perhaps TRBD2 as D (6 bases). Germline CDR1 SEHNR, CDR2 FQNEAQ (reference sequence). Trimming pared 4 bases from V and 2 bases from J, leaving 18 bases between. The CDR3 length is 16 residues. The CDR3 spells CASSSGTLKFPYEQYF. CDR3 DNA: TGTGCCAGCAGCTCGGGGACTTTGAAATTCCCCTACGAGCAGTACTTC.

This chain uses TRBV7-3 with TRBJ2-1; 10 bases agree with TRBD2. This CDR3 region has 13 residues. Germline loops: CDR1 SGHTA, CDR2 FQGTGA. The V and J ends lost 2 bases and 10 bases, in that order; junction bases with no gene match: 2. The CDR3 region has the DNA TGTGCCAGCAGCTTAGCACTAGCGGGAGAGCAGTTCTTC. As protein: CASSLALAGEQFF.